A single sample is the source of the 30 T cell receptor beta chains below, sequenced in a study of CXCR3-negative and CXCR3-positive naive CD8 T cells. UMI-labeled 5' RACE yielded the TRB cDNA libraries. From the 5' RACE reads, TCRdb lists one entry per CDR3 protein and no DNA. The record lists approximately 60,000 distinct CDR3 sequences, of which the ten most abundant hold around a quarter. The sequenced material came from memory CD8+ T cells from blood. Receptors were obtained from a human donor in good health. Some clones in this sample may be carry-over from other donors' samples.

V gene TRBV7-9 combines with J gene TRBJ2-3; TCRdb's D call of TRBD1 is untestable without DNA. This CDR3 has 15 residues. Germline loops: CDR1 SEHNR, CDR2 FQNEAQ (reference sequence). The CDR3 region is CASSLRPHSTDTQYF.

This sequence joins TRBV7-2 and TRBJ2-1; there is no DNA to check the TCRdb D call of TRBD2. Germline CDR1 reads SGHTA; CDR2 reads FQGNSA. This CDR3 has 14 residues. The CDR3 region is CASPSGEARDEQFF.

The chain uses TRBV6-1 and TRBJ2-7; TCRdb indicates TRBD1, and absent DNA this call remains unverified. Germline V gene lookup returns CDR1 MNHNS and CDR2 SASEGT. The CDR3 runs 13 residues. The CDR3 loop reads CASTGTGYYEQYF.

The gene calls are TRBV5-6 and TRBJ2-1; TCRdb proposes TRBD2, but this gene call is untestable without DNA. CDR1 and CDR2 (germline): SGHDT, YYEEEE. The CDR3 is 18 amino acids. The CDR3 sequence: CASSLGLAYDSSYNEQFF.

The CDR3 reads CASTPEINSPLHF. This chain uses TRBV6-5 with TRBJ1-6. CDR3 length: 13 amino acids. Looked up from germline, CDR1 is MNHEY and CDR2 is SVGAGI.

The chain couples TRBV11-2 to TRBJ1-3; TCRdb gives TRBD1 as the D gene, but with no DNA this cannot be confirmed. CDR3 length equals 14 residues. Germline V lookup: CDR1 SGHAT, CDR2 FQNNGV. The CDR3 region is CASSSTGSGNTIYF.

The CDR3 protein is CSPLGLGWANTEAFF. The rearrangement uses TRBV20-1 and TRBJ1-1. The CDR3 has 15 amino acids. Germline CDR1 is DFQATT and CDR2 is SNEGSKA (reference sequence).

The genes are TRBV12-3 or TRBV12-4 and TRBJ2-7; TCRdb's assignment of TRBD2 cannot be checked, as there is no DNA. CDR3 length: 16 residues. The CDR3 loop is CASSLGSASGTYEQYF.

The chain carries TRBV30 and TRBJ2-7; with no DNA, the TCRdb D assignment of TRBD1 cannot be verified. This CDR3 has 14 residues. Germline assignment: CDR1 GTSNPN and CDR2 SVGIG (reference sequence). The CDR3 reads CAWSVRPTGDEQYF.

This sequence joins TRBV12-3 or TRBV12-4 and TRBJ2-7; TCRdb calls TRBD1, which cannot be checked without DNA. CDR3 length equals 13 residues. The CDR3 spells CASRWDDAHEQYF.

The CDR3 spells CASSQGDSPLHF. The chain carries TRBV4-2 and TRBJ1-6. Germline lookup yields CDR1 LGHNA and CDR2 YNFKEQ. The CDR3 is 12 residues long.

V gene TRBV20-1 combines with J gene TRBJ2-7. This CDR3 is 13 amino acids long. Germline CDR1 and CDR2: DFQATT and SNEGSKA (reference sequence). Here the CDR3 reads CSARDYHSYEQYF.

The rearrangement links TRBV28 to TRBJ2-2; no DNA is available, so the TRBD2 call from TCRdb remains unchecked. The CDR3 loop spans 15 amino acids. Germline CDR1 MDHEN, CDR2 SYDVKM. CDR3 region: CASSLLAGEAGELFF.

The chain links TRBV28 to TRBJ2-1; lacking DNA, the TRBD1 call made by TCRdb goes unchecked. The CDR3 extends over 16 amino acids. Looked up from germline, CDR1 is MDHEN and CDR2 is SYDVKM. CDR3 in amino acids: CASSSPFGTGNNEQFF.

The chain carries TRBV6-6 and TRBJ1-5; TCRdb indicates TRBD1, and absent DNA this call remains unverified. Germline CDR1 is MNHNY and CDR2 is SVGAGI (reference sequence). The CDR3 extends over 14 amino acids. The CDR3 is CASSYPGVEQPQHF.

V usage is TRBV7-9 and J usage is TRBJ2-1; the D call of TRBD1 rests on TCRdb alone, since no DNA is present to check it. The CDR3 extends over 15 amino acids. Germline V gives CDR1 SEHNR, CDR2 FQNEAQ (reference sequence). CDR3 residues: CASSLATGRQDEQFF.

J is TRBJ1-2 and V is TRBV9. The germline V gene has CDR1 SGDLS and CDR2 YYNGEE. The CDR3 is 13 residues long. The CDR3 sequence is CASSVGADYGYTF.

V and J are TRBV29-1 and TRBJ2-6; TCRdb's D call, TRBD1, is unchecked because there is no DNA. The V gene's germline CDR1 is SQVTM and CDR2 ANQGSEA. This CDR3 region has 16 residues. The CDR3 region is CSVGDSVYSGANVLTF.

The chain links TRBV5-1 to TRBJ1-1; TCRdb indicates TRBD1, and absent DNA this call remains unverified. The germline CDR1 and CDR2 sequences are SGHRS and YFSETQ. This CDR3 is 13 amino acids long. CDR3 sequence: CASSLQGATEAFF.

This chain uses TRBV7-2 with TRBJ2-1. The CDR3 runs 17 residues. Germline lookup yields CDR1 SGHTA and CDR2 FQGNSA. This CDR3 reads CASSLVFLSSSYNEQFF.

This chain joins TRBV5-4 and TRBJ2-1. This CDR3 contains 12 residues. Per germline, CDR1 SGHNT and CDR2 YYREEE (reference sequence). The CDR3 loop reads CASSLIYNEQFF.

The chain carries TRBV20-1 and TRBJ2-7; the D call from TCRdb, TRBD2, cannot be confirmed without DNA. Germline assignment: CDR1 DFQATT and CDR2 SNEGSKA (reference sequence). The CDR3 consists of 15 residues. The CDR3 is CSARAPSGRAYEQYF.

The chain couples TRBV12-3 or TRBV12-4 to TRBJ1-2; TCRdb names TRBD1, which stays unverified in the absence of DNA. The CDR3 sequence is 11 residues long. The CDR3 loop is CASTGLEGYTF.

V usage is TRBV19 and J usage is TRBJ2-3; TCRdb names TRBD1, which stays unverified in the absence of DNA. Germline CDR1 reads LNHDA; CDR2 reads SQIVND (reference sequence). The CDR3 is 15 amino acids. The CDR3 loop reads CASSPEWSSTDTQYF. The variable domain in full, with the rest retrieved from reference TRBV19 and TRBJ2-3, is DGGITQSPKYLFRKEGQNVTLSCEQNLNHDAMYWYRQDPGQGLRLIYYSQIVNDFQKGDIAEGYSVSREKKESFPLTVTSAQKNPTAFYLCASSPEWSSTDTQYFGPGTRLTVL.

V and J are TRBV29-1 and TRBJ2-5; there is no DNA to check the TCRdb D call of TRBD1. Germline CDR1 SQVTM, CDR2 ANQGSEA. The CDR3 covers 14 residues. The CDR3 region is CSVETGLDQETQYF.

V is TRBV28 and J is TRBJ1-1; the TCRdb D gene call, TRBD1, has no DNA to confirm it. The CDR3 contains 15 residues. Germline V CDR1 and CDR2: MDHEN, SYDVKM. CDR3 sequence: CASSPPLTGYIEAFF.

The V call is TRBV7-2, the J call TRBJ1-1; TCRdb's D call of TRBD1 is untestable without DNA. In germline, CDR1 is SGHTA, CDR2 FQGNSA. CDR3 size: 14 residues. The CDR3: CASSPWGSNTEAFF.

V and J are TRBV28 and TRBJ1-5. From germline, CDR1 is MDHEN and CDR2 SYDVKM. The CDR3 is 14 amino acids. CDR3: CASSLRPGNQPQHF.

V is TRBV6-4 and J is TRBJ2-3; the D call from TCRdb, TRBD1, cannot be confirmed without DNA. Germline CDR1 reads MRHNA; CDR2 reads SNTAGT. This CDR3 region has 13 residues. The CDR3 loop reads CASGGESTDTQYF.

V usage is TRBV20-1 and J usage is TRBJ1-5; without DNA, the TCRdb call of TRBD1 cannot be checked. This CDR3 comprises 17 residues. In germline, CDR1 is DFQATT, CDR2 SNEGSKA (reference sequence). The CDR3 is CSAREERGAYSNQPQHF.